These T cell receptor beta chains were read from a single sample in a study of blood T cell repertoires in COVID-19. Sequenced by immunoSEQ multiplex PCR; TCRdb stores in-frame clones only, minus some. Here the sample spans a few hundred thousand clones, roughly 90% being singletons. Source material: peripheral blood. The receptors here all came from an older woman with acute or convalescent COVID-19. Each CDR3 is given with its conserved first and last residue. D genes are given only for firm matches. Only some rows state a clone size, as once, few, many or a class for expanded clones.

>TRBD2|TRBJ2-7|TRBV24-1|-
TGTGCCACCGGGGCGGCGGGAGGAGGTGAGCAGTACTTC
CATGAAGGGEQYF
>-|TRBJ1-1|TRBV24-1|-
TGTGCCACCAGTGACGGACACTCTGAAGCTTTCTTT
CATSDGHSEAFF
>-|TRBJ2-1|TRBV19|-
TGTGCCAGTAGTATCCGGGACACCAAAAGCTCCTACAATGAGCAGTTCTTC
CASSIRDTKSSYNEQFF
>-|TRBJ1-1|TRBV4-3|-
TGCGCCAGCAGCCAAGACTTGCAGGGATACACTGAAGCTTTCTTT
CASSQDLQGYTEAFF
>-|TRBJ1-4|TRBV11-2|-
TGTGCCAGCACCTTTACTGCCGGGGGATCTAATGAAAAACTGTTTTTT
CASTFTAGGSNEKLFF
>TRBD2|TRBJ2-3|TRBV7-9|-
TGTGCCAGCAGCTTAGGCGGGGGGATCACAGATACGCAGTATTTT
CASSLGGGITDTQYF
>-|TRBJ2-2|TRBV5-4|-
TGTGCCAGCAGCACCCCGACTGGACACCAGAACACCGGGGAGCTGTTTTTT
CASSTPTGHQNTGELFF
>-|TRBJ1-2|TRBV28|-
TGTGCCAGCAGTTTCCGGCAGGGGCTCTATGGCTACACCTTC
CASSFRQGLYGYTF
>TRBD2|TRBJ2-5|TRBV28|-
TGTGCCAGCAGTCGGGGGGGCCAAGAGACCCAGTACTTC
CASSRGGQETQYF
>-|TRBJ2-3|TRBV6-2/TRBV6-3|few
TGTGCCAGCAGTCCCCCCCGCACAGGGATCGGGACAGATACGCAGTATTTT
CASSPPRTGIGTDTQYF
>TRBD1|TRBJ1-4|TRBV6-2/TRBV6-3|-
TGTGCCAGCAGTTCCGTGGACAGGCGGACTAATGAAAAACTGTTTTTT
CASSSVDRRTNEKLFF
>TRBD1|TRBJ1-1|TRBV5-4|-
TGTGCCAGCAGCTTGGCCACAGGGGTGGGAACTGAAGCTTTCTTT
CASSLATGVGTEAFF
>TRBD2|TRBJ2-1|TRBV27|-
TGTGCCAGCAGTTTATTTGCGGGGGGCGATGAGCAGTTCTTC
CASSLFAGGDEQFF
>TRBD1|TRBJ1-2|TRBV16|-
TGTGCCAGCAGCCAATCGAGGCGGGACAGGGATCCCTATGGCTACACCTTC
CASSQSRRDRDPYGYTF
>TRBD1|TRBJ2-7|TRBV6-1|-
TGTGCCAGCAGTGACCCGGGACAGTTAGATCCAAGGGGCTCCTACGAGCAGTACTTC
CASSDPGQLDPRGSYEQYF
>-|TRBJ1-5|TRBV7-8|-
TGTGCCAGCAGCTTAGACGGGTCGATCAATCAGCCCCAGCATTTT
CASSLDGSINQPQHF
>TRBD2|TRBJ2-5|TRBV25-1|-
TGTGCCAGCAGTGCTGGGACTATGATACAAGAGACCCAGTACTTC
CASSAGTMIQETQYF
>-|TRBJ2-2|TRBV10-2|-
TGCGCCAGCAGTGATCAGAACACCGGGGAGCTGTTTTTT
CASSDQNTGELFF
>-|TRBJ1-2|TRBV5-4|-
TGTGCCAGCAGCTTGGCTCTAGCCCCGAGGGACTATGGCTACACCTTC
CASSLALAPRDYGYTF
>TRBD2|TRBJ2-5|TRBV27|-
TGTGCCAGCAGTTTAAGACTAGCCCAGTGGGAGACCCAGTACTTC
CASSLRLAQWETQYF
>-|TRBJ1-3|TRBV15|-
TGTGCCACCAGCAGAGGCCAGGGGCTCCTCTCTGGAAACACCATATATTTT
CATSRGQGLLSGNTIYF
>-|TRBJ2-3|TRBV20-1|-
TGCAGTGCTAGTGGTAGCGGCCCCACAGATACGCAGTATTTT
CSASGSGPTDTQYF
>-|TRBJ1-1|TRBV19|once
TGTGCCAGTAGCCGGGGTGGGTTGAACACTGAAGCTTTCTTT
CASSRGGLNTEAFF
>-|TRBJ1-2|TRBV12-3/TRBV12-4|-
TGTGCCAGCAGTTTACGCGGGGGGCAAGGCTACACCTTC
CASSLRGGQGYTF
>-|TRBJ2-2|TRBV27|-
TGTGCCAGCAGTTTAAGGGGTCCCGGGGAGCTGTTTTTT
CASSLRGPGELFF
>TRBD1|TRBJ2-3|TRBV19|once
TGTGCCAGTAGAAACAGGGGCAAAGACACAGATACGCAGTATTTT
CASRNRGKDTDTQYF
>-|TRBJ2-1|TRBV7-8|-
TGTGCCAGCAGCTTAGTCCAGCGGGTTTTCTCCTACAATGAGCAGTTCTTC
CASSLVQRVFSYNEQFF
>TRBD1|TRBJ1-5|TRBV4-2|-
TGTGCCAGCAGCCAACAACAGGGGGATAGCAATCAGCCCCAGCATTTT
CASSQQQGDSNQPQHF
>TRBD2|TRBJ2-2|TRBV20-1|few
TGCAGTGCTAGTCTAGCGGGACGCGCCGGGGAGCTGTTTTTT
CSASLAGRAGELFF
>-|TRBJ2-5|TRBV7-6|-
TGTGCCAGCAGCTCCATGGCGGGGGCCAGGGAGACCCAGTACTTC
CASSSMAGARETQYF
>TRBD2|TRBJ2-5|TRBV9|-
TGTGCCAGCAGCGTAGCTACCACTAGCGGGAATAGGGAGACCCAGTACTTC
CASSVATTSGNRETQYF
>TRBD2|TRBJ2-7|TRBV9|-
TGTGCCAGCAAGGGGCTAGCGGGAGGGGACGAGCAGTACTTC
CASKGLAGGDEQYF
>-|TRBJ1-4|TRBV5-4|-
TGTGCCAGCAGCTCGTACAGGGATACTAATGAAAAACTGTTTTTT
CASSSYRDTNEKLFF
>TRBD1|TRBJ2-3|TRBV5-6|-
TGTGCCAGCACCGAACCGGGACAGGGGTTAGGGGATACGCAGTATTTT
CASTEPGQGLGDTQYF
>-|TRBJ1-2|TRBV19|-
TGTGCCAGTTTAGGGGTTGGGACGATTCGCGGGGACGGCTACACCTTC
CASLGVGTIRGDGYTF
>-|TRBJ1-5|TRBV7-9|-
TGTGCCAGCAGCTTATCCCGGGACAAAGGTGGGGGTCAGCCCCAGCATTTT
CASSLSRDKGGGQPQHF
>-|TRBJ2-1|TRBV29-1|-
TGCAGCGTTGCGGATAGCGGTTACAATGAGCAGTTCTTC
CSVADSGYNEQFF
>-|TRBJ1-5|TRBV6-2/TRBV6-3|-
TGTGCCAGCAGTAGCCACAGGGTTGTTTATCAGCCCCAGCATTTT
CASSSHRVVYQPQHF
>TRBD2|TRBJ2-1|TRBV19|-
TGTGCCAGTAGTATACCCAACTGGACTAGCGGACAGCTGGGGGTCTTC
CASSIPNWTSGQLGVF